This TCR beta chain was captured in a study of T-cell reconstitution after alpha-beta-depleted transplantation in children. It was with unique molecular identifiers that the TCRbeta library was prepared. Each CDR3 protein gets one entry after TCRdb re-called the PCR reads with MiXCR. The sample lists 400,000 to 500,000 distinct CDR3 sequences; about a tenth were seen once. The CDR3 is 16 residues long. Losses at the gene ends were 5 bases for V and 2 bases for J; bases not matched to a gene: 7. This clonotype was seen only a few times. The chain has TRBV12-3 or TRBV12-4 and TRBJ2-3; TRBD2 aligns across 10 bases. Specimen: PBMCs from the stem cell graft donor, collected from the stem cell graft. The sequence was obtained from a human donor who donated a stem cell graft to a child with acute myeloid leukemia. In DNA form, the CDR3 reads TGTGCCAGCAGTATAATAGCGGGGGGAAACACAGATACGCAGTATTTT. Its protein product is CASSIIAGGNTDTQYF.